This entry concerns a single T cell receptor beta chain. Trimming shortened V by 5 bases and J by 0 bases, and 4 bases separated the two germline ends. Germline-derived CDR1 and CDR2 are LNHDA and SQIVND (reference sequence). CDR3 length equals 12 residues. The sample is drawn from a study of blood T cell repertoires in COVID-19. Generated by immunoSEQ multiplex PCR, the TCRdb table keeps only in-frame clones and is missing some. The sample lists roughly 330,000 clones; roughly 87% were seen once. The TCR was taken from a man between 25 and 39 years old with COVID-19, enrolled during active disease. This chain links TRBV19 with TRBJ1-2; no reliable D call. Material for sequencing was peripheral blood. The DNA for the CDR3 is TGTGCCAGTAGTCCCGCTAACTATGGCTACACCTTC. This translates into CASSPANYGYTF.